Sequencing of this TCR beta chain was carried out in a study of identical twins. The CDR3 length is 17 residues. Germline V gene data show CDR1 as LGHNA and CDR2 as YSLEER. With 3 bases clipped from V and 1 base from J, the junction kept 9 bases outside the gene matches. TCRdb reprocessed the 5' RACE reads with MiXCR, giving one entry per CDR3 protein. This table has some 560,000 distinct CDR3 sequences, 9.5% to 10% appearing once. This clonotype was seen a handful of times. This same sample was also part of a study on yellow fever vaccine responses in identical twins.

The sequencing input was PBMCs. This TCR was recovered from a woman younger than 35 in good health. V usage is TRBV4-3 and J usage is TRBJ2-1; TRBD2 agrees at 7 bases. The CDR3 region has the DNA TGCGCCAGCAGCCAGGACGGAAGCGGGACGTCCTACAATGAGCAGTTCTTC. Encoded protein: CASSQDGSGTSYNEQFF.